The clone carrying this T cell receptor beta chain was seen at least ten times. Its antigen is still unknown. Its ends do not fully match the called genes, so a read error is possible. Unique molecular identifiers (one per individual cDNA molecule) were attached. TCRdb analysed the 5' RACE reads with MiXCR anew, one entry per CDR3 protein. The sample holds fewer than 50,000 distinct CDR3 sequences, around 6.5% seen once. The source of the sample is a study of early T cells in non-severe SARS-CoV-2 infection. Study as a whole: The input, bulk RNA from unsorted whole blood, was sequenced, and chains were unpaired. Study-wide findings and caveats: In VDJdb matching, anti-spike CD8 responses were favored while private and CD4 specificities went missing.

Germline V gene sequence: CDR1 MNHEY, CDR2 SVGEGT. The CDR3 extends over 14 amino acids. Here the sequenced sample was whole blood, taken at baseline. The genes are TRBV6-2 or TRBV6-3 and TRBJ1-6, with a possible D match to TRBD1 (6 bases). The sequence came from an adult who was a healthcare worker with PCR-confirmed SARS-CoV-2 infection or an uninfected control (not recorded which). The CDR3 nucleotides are TGTGCCATCCAGCGGGGGCAGGATAATTCACCCCTCCATTTT. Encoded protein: CAIQRGQDNSPLHF.